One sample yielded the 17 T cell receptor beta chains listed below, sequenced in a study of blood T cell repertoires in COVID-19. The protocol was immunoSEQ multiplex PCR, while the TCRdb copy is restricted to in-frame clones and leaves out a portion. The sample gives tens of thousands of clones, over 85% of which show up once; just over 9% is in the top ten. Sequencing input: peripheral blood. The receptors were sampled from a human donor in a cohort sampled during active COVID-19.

The CDR3 DNA sequence: TGTGCCAGCAGATTACAGGGCACGGGCACCGGGGAGCTGTTTTTT. Translated, it gives CASRLQGTGTGELFF. The genes are TRBV2 and TRBJ2-2; a possible D gene is TRBD1 (6 bases). Deletions cut 6 bases from V and 4 bases from J, with 15 bases between. The CDR3 length is 15 residues. Germline CDR1 SNHLY, CDR2 FYNNEI.

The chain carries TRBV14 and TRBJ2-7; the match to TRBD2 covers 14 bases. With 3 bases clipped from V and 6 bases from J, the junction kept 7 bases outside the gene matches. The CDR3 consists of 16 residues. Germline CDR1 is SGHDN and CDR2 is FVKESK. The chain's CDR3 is CASSQFPGLAGVEQYF. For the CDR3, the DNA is TGTGCCAGCAGCCAGTTTCCGGGACTAGCGGGAGTCGAGCAGTACTTC.

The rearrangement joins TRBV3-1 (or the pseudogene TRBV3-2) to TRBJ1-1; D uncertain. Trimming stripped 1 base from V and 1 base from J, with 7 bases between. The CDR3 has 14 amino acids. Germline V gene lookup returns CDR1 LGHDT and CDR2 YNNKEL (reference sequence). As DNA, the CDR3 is TGTGCCAGCAGCCAAGTCGGGAGGAACACTGAAGCTTTCTTT. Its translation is CASSQVGRNTEAFF.

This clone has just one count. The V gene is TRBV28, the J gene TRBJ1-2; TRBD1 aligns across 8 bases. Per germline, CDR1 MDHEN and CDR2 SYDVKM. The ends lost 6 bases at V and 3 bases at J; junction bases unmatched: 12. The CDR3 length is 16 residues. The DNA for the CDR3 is TGTGCCAGCAGGGCGGGATCAGGGGGCGGATACTATGGCTACACCTTC. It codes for CASRAGSGGGYYGYTF.

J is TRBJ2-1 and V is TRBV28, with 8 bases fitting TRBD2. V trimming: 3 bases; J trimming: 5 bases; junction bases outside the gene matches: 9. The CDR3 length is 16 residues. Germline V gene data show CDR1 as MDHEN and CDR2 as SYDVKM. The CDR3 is CASSFSWSGGDNEQFF. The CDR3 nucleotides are TGTGCCAGCAGTTTCTCGTGGAGCGGGGGAGACAATGAGCAGTTCTTC.

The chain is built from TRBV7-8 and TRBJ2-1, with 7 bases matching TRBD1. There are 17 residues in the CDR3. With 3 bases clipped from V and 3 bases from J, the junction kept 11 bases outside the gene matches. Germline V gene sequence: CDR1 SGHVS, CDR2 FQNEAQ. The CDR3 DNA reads TGTGCCAGCAGCTTTGAACAGGGGACCTCGATCTACAATGAGCAGTTCTTC. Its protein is CASSFEQGTSIYNEQFF.

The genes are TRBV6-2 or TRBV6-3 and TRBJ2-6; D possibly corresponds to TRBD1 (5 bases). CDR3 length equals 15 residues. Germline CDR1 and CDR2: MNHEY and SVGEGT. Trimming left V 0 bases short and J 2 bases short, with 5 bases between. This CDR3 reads CASSYSGAGANVLTF. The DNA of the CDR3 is TGTGCCAGCAGTTACTCAGGGGCTGGGGCCAACGTCCTGACTTTC.

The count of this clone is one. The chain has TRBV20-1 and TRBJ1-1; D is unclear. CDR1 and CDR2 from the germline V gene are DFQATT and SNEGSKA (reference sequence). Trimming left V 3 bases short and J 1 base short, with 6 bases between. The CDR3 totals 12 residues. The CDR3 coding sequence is TGCAGTGCTAGTACTGGGAACACTGAAGCTTTCTTT. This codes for CSASTGNTEAFF.

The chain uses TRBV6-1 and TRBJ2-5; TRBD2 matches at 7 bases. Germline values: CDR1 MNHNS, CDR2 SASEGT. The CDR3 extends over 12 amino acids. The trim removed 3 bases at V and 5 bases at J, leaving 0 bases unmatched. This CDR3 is CASSEGGETQYF. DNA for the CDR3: TGTGCCAGCAGTGAGGGAGGGGAGACCCAGTACTTC.

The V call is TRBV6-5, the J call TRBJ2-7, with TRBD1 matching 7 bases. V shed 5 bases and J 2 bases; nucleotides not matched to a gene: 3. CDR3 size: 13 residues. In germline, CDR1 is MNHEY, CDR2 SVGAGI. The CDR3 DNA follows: TGTGCCAGCAGTCGACAGGGAACCTACGAGCAGTACTTC. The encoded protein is CASSRQGTYEQYF.

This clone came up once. The DNA for the CDR3 is TGTGCCAGCACCGGACTAGCGGAGTACTTC. This codes for CASTGLAEYF. The V call is TRBV2, the J call TRBJ2-7; the match to TRBD2 covers 10 bases. This CDR3 comprises 10 residues. Germline-derived CDR1 and CDR2 are SNHLY and FYNNEI. Trimming cost V 7 bases and J 11 bases; bases outside gene matches: 2.

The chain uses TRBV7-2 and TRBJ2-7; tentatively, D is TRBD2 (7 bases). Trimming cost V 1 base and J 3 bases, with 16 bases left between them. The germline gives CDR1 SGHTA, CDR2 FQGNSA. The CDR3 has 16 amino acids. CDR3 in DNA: TGTGCCAGCAGCTTAGGGCCTAGCGGAGGGGGCTACGAGCAGTACTTC. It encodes CASSLGPSGGGYEQYF. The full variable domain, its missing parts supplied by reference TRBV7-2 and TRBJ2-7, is GAGVSQSPSNKVTEKGKDVELRCDPISGHTALYWYRQSLGQGLEFLIYFQGNSAPDKSGLPSDRFSAERTGGSVSTLTIQRTQQEDSAVYLCASSLGPSGGGYEQYFGPGTRLTVT.

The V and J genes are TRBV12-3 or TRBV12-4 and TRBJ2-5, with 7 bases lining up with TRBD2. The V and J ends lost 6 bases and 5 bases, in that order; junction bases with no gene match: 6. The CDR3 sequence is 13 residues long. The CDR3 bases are TGTGCCAGCAGCTCTAGCGGCCTGGAGACCCAGTACTTC. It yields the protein CASSSSGLETQYF.

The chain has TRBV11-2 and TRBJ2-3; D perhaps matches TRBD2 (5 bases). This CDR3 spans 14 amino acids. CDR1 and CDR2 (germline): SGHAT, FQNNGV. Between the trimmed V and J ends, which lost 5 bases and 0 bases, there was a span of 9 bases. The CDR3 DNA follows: TGTGCCAGCAGCCTAGGACTTAGCACAGATACGCAGTATTTT. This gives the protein CASSLGLSTDTQYF.

CDR3 sequence reads: CASSTRTGTNEKLFF. The CDR3 DNA sequence: TGTGCCAGTAGTACCCGGACAGGTACTAATGAAAAACTGTTTTTT. The chain joins TRBV19 to TRBJ1-4; 7 bases agree with TRBD1. CDR1 and CDR2 from the germline V gene are LNHDA and SQIVND (reference sequence). J was trimmed by 2 bases and V by 4 bases; bases with no gene match: 4. This CDR3 has 15 amino acids.

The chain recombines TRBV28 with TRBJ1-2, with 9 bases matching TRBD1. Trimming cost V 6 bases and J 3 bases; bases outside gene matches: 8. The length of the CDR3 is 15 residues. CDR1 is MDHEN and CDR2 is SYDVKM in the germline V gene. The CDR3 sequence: CASRHGTGRHYGYTF. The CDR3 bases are TGTGCCAGCAGACATGGGACAGGGCGGCACTATGGCTACACCTTC.

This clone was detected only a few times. CDR3 DNA: TGTGCCAGCAGTTTAGGATCCAGAACTAGCGGGTCGTCTGATACGCAGTATTTT. Amino acids: CASSLGSRTSGSSDTQYF. The chain carries TRBV27 and TRBJ2-3, with 9 bases lining up with TRBD2. The CDR3 is 18 residues long. Germline CDR1 and CDR2: MNHEY and SMNVEV (reference sequence). With 2 bases clipped from V and 6 bases from J, the junction kept 15 bases outside the gene matches.